Reported below is one T cell receptor beta chain. The sample is drawn from a study of blood T cell repertoires in COVID-19. Background on the study: PBMCs, B-cell-depleted T cells, or T cells were the source of the cDNA or gDNA that made up the material.

Looked up from germline, CDR1 is SGHTA and CDR2 is FQGTGA. There are 15 residues in the CDR3. With 4 bases clipped from V and 4 bases from J, the junction kept 5 bases outside the gene matches. Original processing notes: How many nucleated cells were present was estimated from reference gene primer amplification. The data were produced by immunoSEQ multiplex PCR, yet TCRdb's version contains in-frame clones alone and is incomplete. V, J and clone size are those of that table, while D and trimming were read from the DNA. The sample carries about 240,000 clones, approximately 78% recorded once. This receptor was obtained from a woman in her late teens or twenties with acute or convalescent COVID-19. The chain is built from TRBV7-3 and TRBJ2-2; 8 positions match TRBD2. The sequenced material came from peripheral blood. CDR3 nucleotides: TGTGCCAGCAGCTGGTCTGCGGGAGGCACCGGGGAGCTGTTTTTT. Its protein is CASSWSAGGTGELFF.